The 17 T cell receptor beta chains below all came from one sample that was sequenced in a study of post-analysis software for immune sequencing data. Broader study findings: Patients carried a handful of TRBV segments more frequently than controls did, and TRBV5-6, TRBV5-1 and TRBV20-1 were among them.

The TCR beta cDNA libraries contained unique molecular identifiers. TCRdb analysed the PCR reads with MiXCR anew, one entry per CDR3 protein. The sample holds 820,000 or so distinct CDR3 sequences, approximately 53% seen once. Their cognate antigens are unknown. The sequencing sample was made of blood. These receptors all come from a girl under 18 with multiple sclerosis.

This clonotype occurred a few times. The chain is built from TRBV29-1 and TRBJ2-7; D may match TRBD1 or TRBD2 (5 bases each). The CDR3 spans 13 residues. The germline V gene has CDR1 SQVTM and CDR2 ANQGSEA. V was shortened by 7 bases and J by 1 base, with 14 bases between the two germline ends. The CDR3 DNA sequence: TGCAGCGCCGGGACCCTGTATTCCTACGAGCAGTACTTC. Residues: CSAGTLYSYEQYF.

This clonotype showed up just a few times. The chain links TRBV7-9 to TRBJ2-7; D uncertain. Germline assignment: CDR1 SEHNR and CDR2 FQNEAQ (reference sequence). This CDR3 comprises 14 residues. V lost 1 base and J lost 1, with 8 bases in between. Here the CDR3 DNA reads TGTGCCAGCAGCTTAGATGGGCAGTCCTACGAGCAGTACTTC. Translation gives CASSLDGQSYEQYF. Looking up the rest from reference TRBV7-9 and TRBJ2-7 gives the full variable domain: DTGVSQNPRHKITKRGQNVTFRCDPISEHNRLYWYRQTLGQGPEFLTYFQNEAQLEKSRLLSDRFSAERPKGSFSTLEIQRTEQGDSAMYLCASSLDGQSYEQYFGPGTRLTVT.

CDR3 bases: TGTGCCAGCAGTTATCGCAGGGCATTCTACAATGAGCAGTTCTTC. Protein sequence: CASSYRRAFYNEQFF. The genes are TRBV6-8 and TRBJ2-1, with D perhaps matching TRBD1 (5 bases). The length of the CDR3 is 15 residues. CDR1 is MNHGY, CDR2 SAAAGT, per germline. Trimming removed 3 bases at V and 3 bases at J, with 12 bases between.

This clonotype was observed a few times. The J gene is TRBJ2-7, the V gene TRBV6-6; 11 bases line up with TRBD2. CDR3 length equals 15 residues. V lost 5 bases, J lost 6 bases, and 9 bases stayed unmatched. Germline CDR1 MNHNY, CDR2 SVGAGI (reference sequence). The CDR3 sequence is CASSPIAGGSGEQYF. CDR3 nucleotides: TGTGCCAGCAGTCCGATAGCGGGGGGGTCGGGCGAGCAGTACTTC.

The V call is TRBV6-2 or TRBV6-3, the J call TRBJ2-4; maybe TRBD1 (6 bases). The better agreement between TRBJ2-7 and the DNA end casts doubt on the J call. Germline V gene lookup returns CDR1 MNHEY and CDR2 SVGEGT. This CDR3 region has 13 residues. CDR3 sequence reads: CASSYSQGNEQYF. The CDR3 DNA follows: TGTGCCAGCAGTTACTCACAGGGAAACGAGCAGTACTTC.

This clonotype turned up a few times. The J gene is TRBJ2-2, the V gene TRBV3-1; D possibly uses TRBD1 or TRBD2 (6 bases each). The germline V and J ends were trimmed by 0 bases and 9 bases, with 8 bases remaining between them. In germline, CDR1 is LGHDT, CDR2 YNNKEL (reference sequence). The CDR3 has 13 amino acids. CDR3 nucleotides: TGTGCCAGCAGCCAAGAACGGGGGCGGGAGCTGTTTTTT. Its translation: CASSQERGRELFF.

This clonotype was seen only once. The rearrangement links TRBV7-6 to TRBJ2-5, with 7 bases aligning to TRBD2. Gene TRBJ2-7 matches the end of the DNA better, so the J call may be wrong. Looked up from germline, CDR1 is SGHVS and CDR2 is FNYEAQ. This CDR3 comprises 17 residues. Written as DNA, the CDR3 is TGTGCCAGCAGCTTAGCGTATGATGAGCTAGCGGTGTACGAGCAGTACTTC. This sequence encodes CASSLAYDELAVYEQYF.

This clonotype was counted a single time. The gene calls are TRBV12-3 or TRBV12-4 and TRBJ2-1; 12 positions match TRBD2. The CDR3 sequence is 15 residues long. Germline trimming cut 8 bases from V and 4 bases from J; bases unmatched to any gene: 6. CDR3 sequence reads: CASLASGGVYNEQFF. Written as DNA, the CDR3 is TGTGCCAGCCTCGCTAGCGGGGGGGTTTACAATGAGCAGTTCTTC.

The chain has TRBV6-6 and TRBJ2-1; D is uncertain. Germline CDR1 and CDR2: MNHNY and SVGAGI (reference sequence). The CDR3 consists of 13 residues. Trimming cost V 6 bases and J 4 bases, with 10 bases left between them. The CDR3 here is CASSNNIYNEQFF. The CDR3 DNA reads as TGTGCCAGCAGCAACAACATATACAATGAGCAGTTCTTC.

The chain employs TRBV7-9 and TRBJ2-1, with D maybe TRBD1 (5 bases). The CDR3 has 15 residues. Trimming cost V 0 bases and J 7 bases, with 13 bases left between them. Germline V gene lookup returns CDR1 SEHNR and CDR2 FQNEAQ (reference sequence). DNA for the CDR3: TGTGCCAGCAGCTTAGCAGGGGTCGCCACAAATGAGCAGTTCTTC. Translation gives CASSLAGVATNEQFF.

The rearrangement joins TRBV15 to TRBJ2-1; 8 bases are shared with TRBD2. Germline V gene data show CDR1 as LNHNV and CDR2 as YYDKDF (reference sequence). J lost 6 bases, V lost 7 bases, and 8 bases had no gene match. This CDR3 spans 14 amino acids. The CDR3 nucleotides read TGTGCCACCACACCGGGACTAGAGGGCAATGAGCAGTTCTTC. The encoded protein is CATTPGLEGNEQFF. Drawing the rest from reference TRBV15 and TRBJ2-1, the complete variable domain is DAMVIQNPRYQVTQFGKPVTLSCSQTLNHNVMYWYQQKSSQAPKLLFHYYDKDFNNEADTPDNFQSRRPNTSFCFLDIRSPGLGDTAMYLCATTPGLEGNEQFFGPGTRLTVL.

The chain is built from TRBV7-9 and TRBJ1-6; D uncertain. Germline CDR1 SEHNR, CDR2 FQNEAQ (reference sequence). CDR3 length: 12 residues. Trimming pared 7 bases from V and 6 bases from J, leaving 7 bases between. Written as DNA, the CDR3 is TGTGCCAGCACCCCAATTAATTCACCCCTCCACTTT. Translated, it gives CASTPINSPLHF.

CDR3 sequence (DNA): TGCAGTGCTAGATCAAGGGGGGGTTCGGCCCAGTACTTC. Its translation: CSARSRGGSAQYF. This chain connects TRBV20-1 to TRBJ2-5; weak D call: TRBD2 (7 bases). The CDR3 is 13 residues long. Looked up from germline, CDR1 is DFQATT and CDR2 is SNEGSKA (reference sequence). Trimming left V 2 bases short and J 9 bases short, with 16 bases between.

In its sample, this clonotype was seen once. The chain links TRBV21-1 to TRBJ1-1. TRBV21-1 is assigned pseudogene status. There are 17 residues in the CDR3. CDR3 nucleotide sequence: TGTGCCAGCAGCAAGCCAGTTCGTCGGCCGGAACCTACTGAAGCTTTCTTT. Translated: CASSKPVRRPEPTEAFF.

V and J are TRBV15 and TRBJ2-7, with D possibly being TRBD1 or TRBD2 (5 bases each). The CDR3 length is 15 residues. V lost 0 bases, J lost 3 bases, and 12 bases lay in between. CDR1 and CDR2 from the germline V gene are LNHNV and YYDKDF (reference sequence). CDR3 bases: TGTGCCACCAGCAGAGATCCGGGGCAAAGCTACGAGCAGTACTTC. This sequence encodes CATSRDPGQSYEQYF.

J is TRBJ1-5 and V is TRBV12-5; D is unclear. The germline CDR1 and CDR2 sequences are LGHNT and FRNRAP. The CDR3 extends over 13 amino acids. Trimming stripped 0 bases from V and 7 bases from J, with 7 bases between. CDR3 protein: CASGLVRAQPQHF. The DNA of the CDR3 is TGTGCTAGTGGTTTGGTAAGAGCCCAGCCCCAGCATTTT.

V usage is TRBV19 and J usage is TRBJ2-5; D is perhaps TRBD1 or TRBD2 (5 bases each). Trimming removed 5 bases at V and 11 bases at J, with 21 bases between. Germline CDR1 and CDR2: LNHDA and SQIVND (reference sequence). This CDR3 comprises 14 residues. The CDR3 here is CASSPRDGSSEQYF. The CDR3 DNA reads as TGTGCCAGTAGTCCCCGGGACGGAAGCTCGGAGCAGTACTTC.